This T cell receptor (beta chain) was retrieved from a study of identical twins (dated by TCRdb to the mid-2010s). With respect to the entire study: To test whether fetal clonotypes persist, this study deep-sequenced TCR alpha and beta repertoires from monozygotic twins, from unrelated adults of various ages, and from cord blood. Replicate twin experiments were performed at different times using different library preparation protocols to rule out contamination. The full study reports these points: Conclusions relied on cross-sectional statistical analysis, since the same donors could not be followed over many years. Abundant cord blood beta clonotypes carried fewer insertions; young adult naive repertoires showed a weaker similar trend, while memory repertoires showed none. Zero-insertion analyses could be partly confounded by invariant T cells such as MAIT and iNKT, though diverse VJ usage argued against such confounding for most clonotypes. Excess twin sharing in beta out-of-frame sequences was weaker because fewer shared sequences lowered the signal-to-noise ratio. In monozygotic twins, recombination models systematically underestimated out-of-frame TCR alpha sharing, but the models matched the sharing seen between unrelated individuals. Compared with coincidental sharing between unrelated individuals, an excess of low generation-probability sequences was observed among out-of-frame TCR alpha sequences shared between twins.

The method behind the library was 5' RACE. The data were produced on an Illumina HiSeq 2000. Template switching added a universal primer binding site, and the final cDNA carried a unique molecular identifier that allowed TCR cDNA molecules to be counted accurately. First-strand cDNA for TCR alpha and beta chains was synthesized from specific primers in the conserved constant-segment region. To control for contamination, each cDNA library was double barcoded with a SMART-Mk sample barcode plus Illumina barcodes. TruSeq adapter sequences, together with Illumina sample barcodes, were added in two successive PCR steps. The TCR alpha and beta cDNA libraries were sequenced on the Illumina HiSeq platform using custom primers. On the authors' methods: MiGEC was used to process raw reads and extract unique molecular identifiers, and MiXCR was used to find CDR3 positions. Recombination models were inferred per individual with the repgenHMM and IGoR tools using an EM algorithm. The tcR package in R was used for shared clonotype analysis, with sharing normalized by the product of cloneset sizes. Out-of-frame nonproductive sequences were analyzed to study raw recombination free of thymic and clonal selection effects. TCRdb applied fastp at Q25 and MiXCR to the public reads, then kept only in-frame beta chains. Rows with a matching CDR3 protein are joined into one entry that keeps the most common DNA and genes. Clone size and V and J calls follow TCRdb, not the original study. The sample data list more than 400,000 distinct CDR3 sequences, and 15% of these were observed just once. The ten top clones hold around 0.4% of the sample.

Of note for this clonotype: This receptor's antigen is unknown. There are no base qualities to consult, and no much larger clone falls within one base.

All donors were healthy Caucasians. The twin cohort consisted of three pairs of female monozygotic twins, all aged about 18 to 30 years. CD4+ and CD8+ T cell populations were isolated with positive isolation kits from Invitrogen. The sample also formed part of further work on yellow fever vaccine responses in identical twins. From the second report: According to the authors, the vaccine-induced T cell response in identical twins seemed to be partly convergent and partly specific to each individual. In the study, vaccine-responding T cell clones were precisely tracked in identical twins.

The receptor was derived from a young woman in good health. The material sequenced was CD4+ T cells sorted from blood.

The nucleotide sequence is given as TGTGCCAGCAGCTTATACGGGGGAAGCGGGGTTGATGAGCAGTTCTTC. The translation is CASSLYGGSGVDEQFF. The chain was built from TRBV7-6 and TRBJ2-1, and TRBD2 matches 7 of the central bases. Including cysteine and phenylalanine, the CDR3 has 16 amino acids. Just CDR3 DNA is preserved here, 48 bases in frame from base 1. Ends trimmed: V by 2 bases, J by 8 bases; bases unmatched to a gene: 12. According to the germline V gene, CDR1 reads SGHVS and CDR2 reads FNYEAQ.